These 22 T cell receptor beta chains were all obtained from the same sample, sequenced in a study of cytomegalovirus exposure and HLA in healthy donors. The PCR ran on 60 Vbeta and 13 Jbeta primers. Assay used: immunoSEQ multiplex PCR; TCRdb lists only in-frame clones, some missing. The repertoire holds fewer than 200,000 clones, approximately 77% seen once, with approximately 2.4% in the top ten. The material sequenced was PBMCs. The receptors shown here come from a female donor in good health and CMV-seronegative.

The chain couples TRBV7-2 to TRBJ1-1; 9 nucleotides align to TRBD1. Germline CDR1 and CDR2: SGHTA and FQGNSA. V gave up 0 bases and J gave up 2 bases; unmatched junction bases: 4. There are 16 residues in the CDR3. The CDR3 spells CASSLAGTGRNTEAFF. Here the CDR3 DNA reads TGTGCCAGCAGCTTAGCCGGGACAGGGAGAAACACTGAAGCTTTCTTT.

The V gene is TRBV28, the J gene TRBJ2-5, with D tentatively TRBD2 (5 bases). Germline V CDR1 and CDR2: MDHEN, SYDVKM. The ends were cut back, 2 bases at V and 1 base at J, with 5 bases in the middle. This CDR3 contains 13 residues. CDR3 bases: TGTGCCAGCAGTTTAGGGAGCCAAGAGACCCAGTACTTC. It specifies CASSLGSQETQYF. The full variable domain, completed using reference TRBV28 and TRBJ2-5, is DVKVTQSSRYLVKRTGEKVFLECVQDMDHENMFWYRQDPGLGLRLIYFSYDVKMKEKGDIPEGYSVSREKKERFSLILESASTNQTSMYLCASSLGSQETQYFGPGTRLLVL.

This clone came up a few times. The rearrangement links TRBV30 to TRBJ1-3; perhaps TRBD1 as D (6 bases). Germline assignment: CDR1 GTSNPN and CDR2 SVGIG (reference sequence). V lost 0 bases, J lost 2 bases, and 20 bases lay in between. The CDR3 spans 18 residues. CDR3 nucleotide sequence: TGTGCCTGGAGTGTACGCCTCGGGACAAGATTTACTGGAAACACCATATATTTT. The encoded protein is CAWSVRLGTRFTGNTIYF.

This chain connects TRBV18 to TRBJ2-7; D is undetermined. The V end lost 3 bases, the J end lost 3 bases, and 6 bases lay between the germline ends. The CDR3 loop spans 12 amino acids. In germline, CDR1 is KGHSH, CDR2 LQKENI. The CDR3 DNA reads TGTGCCAGCTCACCGATCGGCTACGAGCAGTACTTC. Encoded protein: CASSPIGYEQYF.

In this sample, this clone turned up a few times. The chain couples TRBV5-8 to TRBJ2-6, with D unclear. The germline gives CDR1 SGHTS, CDR2 YDEGEE. The CDR3 spans 14 residues. V gave up 4 bases and J gave up 4 bases, with 9 bases separating them. As DNA, the CDR3 is TGTGCCAGCAGCCGTTTCCCGGGGGCCAACGTCCTGACTTTC. This encodes CASSRFPGANVLTF.

Notes on this clone: Relative to the germline gene, one junction end is altered; a read error may explain this. This chain joins TRBV7-9 and TRBJ1-2; 9 positions match TRBD1. The germline V gene encodes CDR1 SEHNR and CDR2 FQNEAQ (reference sequence). CDR3 length equals 15 residues. The CDR3: CSSSLAGTGKEGYTF. CDR3 coding DNA: TGTTCCAGCAGCTTAGCCGGGACAGGGAAAGAAGGCTACACCTTC.

The rearrangement joins TRBV6-5 to TRBJ2-5, with 7 bases fitting TRBD1. Trimming took 4 bases from V and 1 from J; bases not matched to a gene: 6. CDR1 is MNHEY and CDR2 is SVGAGI in the germline V gene. This CDR3 is built from 15 residues. The CDR3 sequence: CASSSGQATQETQYF. The DNA of the CDR3 is TGTGCCAGCAGTTCTGGACAGGCCACCCAAGAGACCCAGTACTTC.

The rearrangement uses TRBV5-1 and TRBJ1-2; D is possibly TRBD1 (5 bases). The CDR3 runs to 14 residues. Germline-derived CDR1 and CDR2 are SGHRS and YFSETQ. Trimming shortened V by 0 bases and J by 4 bases, and 10 bases separated the two germline ends. The DNA for the CDR3 is TGCGCCAGCAGCTTGGCACAGGCATTCTATGGCTACACCTTC. Amino acid sequence: CASSLAQAFYGYTF.

V and J are TRBV7-2 and TRBJ1-6; no clear D gene. The V end was cut by 3 bases, the J end by 7 bases, with 10 bases between. The CDR3 has 14 residues. Germline CDR1 SGHTA, CDR2 FQGNSA. The CDR3 loop reads CASSFKGGNSPLHF. The CDR3 DNA reads TGTGCCAGCAGCTTCAAGGGAGGCAATTCACCCCTCCACTTT.

The chain recombines TRBV9 with TRBJ2-1, with 14 bases lining up with TRBD2. V trimming: 4 bases; J trimming: 6 bases; junction bases outside the gene matches: 12. CDR3 length equals 18 residues. Germline-derived CDR1 and CDR2 are SGDLS and YYNGEE. This chain's CDR3 is CASSPSPPGTSGSNEQFF. CDR3 DNA sequence: TGTGCCAGCAGCCCGAGCCCCCCCGGGACTAGCGGGAGCAATGAGCAGTTCTTC.

J is TRBJ2-2 and V is TRBV7-9; a possible D gene is TRBD2 (7 bases). The CDR3 spans 14 residues. Germline CDR1 reads SEHNR; CDR2 reads FQNEAQ (reference sequence). V was trimmed by 5 bases and J by 6 bases, leaving 13 bases between them. As DNA, the CDR3 is TGTGCCAGCAGCCGAGGGGGGGAGTCCGGGGAGCTGTTTTTT. The encoded protein is CASSRGGESGELFF.

In its sample, this clone was seen once. The V call is TRBV5-5, the J call TRBJ2-3; a weak D match, TRBD1 (6 bases). V was shortened by 4 bases and J by 2 bases, with 17 bases between the two germline ends. Germline V lookup: CDR1 SGHKS, CDR2 YYEKEE (reference sequence). The CDR3 extends over 16 amino acids. Here the CDR3 reads CASSLIQGPSTDTQYF. CDR3 in DNA: TGTGCCAGCAGCCTGATACAGGGACCCTCCACAGATACGCAGTATTTT.

The genes are TRBV5-5 and TRBJ2-7, with TRBD1 identical over 8 bases. J gave up 3 bases and V 4 bases, and 6 bases lay outside the gene matches. The CDR3 has 14 amino acids. CDR1 and CDR2 from the germline V gene are SGHKS and YYEKEE (reference sequence). The DNA of the CDR3 is TGTGCCAGCAGCCCTGGACAGGGCGGCTACGAGCAGTACTTC. It yields the protein CASSPGQGGYEQYF.

The CDR3 nucleotides are TGTGCCAGCAGTGCAACGGGGATTAAAAACATTCAGTACTTC. Protein sequence: CASSATGIKNIQYF. V gene TRBV2 combines with J gene TRBJ2-4; D perhaps matches TRBD2 (5 bases). The length of the CDR3 is 14 residues. The ends were cut back, 4 bases at V and 4 bases at J, with 11 bases in the middle. CDR1 is SNHLY and CDR2 is FYNNEI in the germline V gene.

The genes are TRBV10-3 and TRBJ1-4; 10 nucleotides line up with TRBD1. V lost 4 bases, J lost 5 bases, and 4 bases stayed unmatched. Germline V gene sequence: CDR1 ENHRY, CDR2 SYGVKD. There are 15 residues in the CDR3. The CDR3 is CAISGTGGKNEKLFF. The CDR3 DNA reads as TGTGCCATCAGTGGGACAGGGGGAAAGAATGAAAAACTGTTTTTT.

This clone appeared a single time. This rearrangement joins TRBV10-3 to TRBJ2-7; no firm D call. V was pared by 6 bases and J by 4 bases, with 7 bases between. This CDR3 is built from 11 residues. Germline CDR1 ENHRY, CDR2 SYGVKD. The CDR3: CAISDGYEQYF. CDR3 DNA sequence: TGTGCCATCAGCGACGGGTACGAGCAGTACTTC.

The chain links TRBV6-6 to TRBJ1-4, with TRBD1 as a possible D gene (6 bases). Trimming left V 3 bases short and J 8 bases short, with 10 bases between. Germline V gene lookup returns CDR1 MNHNY and CDR2 SVGAGI (reference sequence). The CDR3 sequence is 13 residues long. This chain's CDR3 is CASSYSGTEKLFF. CDR3 DNA sequence: TGTGCCAGCAGTTATTCCGGGACAGAAAAACTGTTTTTT.

The DNA for the CDR3 is TGCGCCAGCAGCCCAAAGGAGTCCGGGGAGCTGTTTTTT. Residues: CASSPKESGELFF. The chain carries TRBV10-2 and TRBJ2-2; D unclear. V was cut by 6 bases and J by 6 bases, with 11 bases left in between. The CDR3 consists of 13 residues. The germline V gene encodes CDR1 WSHSY and CDR2 SAAADI.

The J gene is TRBJ2-1, the V gene TRBV5-1, with D perhaps matching TRBD2 (6 bases). The CDR3 is made up of 15 amino acids. Per the germline V gene, CDR1 is SGHRS and CDR2 is YFSETQ. Trimming removed 3 bases at V and 7 bases at J, with 17 bases between. In DNA form, the CDR3 reads TGCGCCAGCAGCTCGGACGACAGAGCGGGTAATGAGCAGTTCTTC. It codes for CASSSDDRAGNEQFF.

This clone was counted a single time. J is TRBJ1-2 and V is TRBV7-3; 7 bases are a match to TRBD1. V trimming: 5 bases; J trimming: 4 bases; junction bases outside the gene matches: 4. The CDR3 length is 13 residues. Germline V gives CDR1 SGHTA, CDR2 FQGTGA. CDR3 protein: CASSPTGAYGYTF. In DNA, the CDR3 is TGTGCCAGCAGCCCCACAGGGGCCTATGGCTACACCTTC. Supplemented by reference TRBV7-3 and TRBJ1-2, the full variable domain reads GAGVSQTPSNKVTEKGKYVELRCDPISGHTALYWYRQSLGQGPEFLIYFQGTGAADDSGLPNDRFFAVRPEGSVSTLKIQRTERGDSAVYLCASSPTGAYGYTFGSGTRLTVV.

J is TRBJ1-5 and V is TRBV2, with D possibly matching TRBD1 (6 bases). V gave up 10 bases and J gave up 1 base, with 11 bases separating them. CDR1 is SNHLY and CDR2 is FYNNEI in the germline V gene. This CDR3 has 13 residues. CDR3 amino acids: CATSDRSNQPQHF. The DNA for the CDR3 is TGTGCCACCTCTGACAGGAGCAATCAGCCCCAGCATTTT.

The chain employs TRBV6-5 and TRBJ1-1, with D perhaps TRBD1 (6 bases). Germline values: CDR1 MNHEY, CDR2 SVGAGI. V dropped 3 bases and J dropped 5 bases, with 13 bases sitting between them. CDR3 length: 14 amino acids. CDR3 residues: CASSYGGARTEAFF. In DNA, the CDR3 is TGTGCCAGCAGTTATGGGGGGGCCAGGACTGAAGCTTTCTTT.